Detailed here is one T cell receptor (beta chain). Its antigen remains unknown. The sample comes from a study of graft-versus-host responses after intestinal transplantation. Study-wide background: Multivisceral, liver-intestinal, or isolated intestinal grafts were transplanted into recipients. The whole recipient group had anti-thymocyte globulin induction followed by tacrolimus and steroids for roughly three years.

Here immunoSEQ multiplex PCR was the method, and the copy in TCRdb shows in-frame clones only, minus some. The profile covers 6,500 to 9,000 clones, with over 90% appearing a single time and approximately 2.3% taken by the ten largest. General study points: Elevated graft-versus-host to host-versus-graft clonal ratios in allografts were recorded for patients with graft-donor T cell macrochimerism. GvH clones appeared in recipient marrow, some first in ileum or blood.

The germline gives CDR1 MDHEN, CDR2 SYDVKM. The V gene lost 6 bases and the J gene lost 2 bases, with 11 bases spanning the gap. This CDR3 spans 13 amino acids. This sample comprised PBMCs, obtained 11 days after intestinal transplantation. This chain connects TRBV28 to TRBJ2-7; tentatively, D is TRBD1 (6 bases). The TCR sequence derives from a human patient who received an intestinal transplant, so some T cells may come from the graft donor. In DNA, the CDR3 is TGTGCCAGCAGGACGGACAGCCCCTACGAGCAGTACTTC. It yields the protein CASRTDSPYEQYF.